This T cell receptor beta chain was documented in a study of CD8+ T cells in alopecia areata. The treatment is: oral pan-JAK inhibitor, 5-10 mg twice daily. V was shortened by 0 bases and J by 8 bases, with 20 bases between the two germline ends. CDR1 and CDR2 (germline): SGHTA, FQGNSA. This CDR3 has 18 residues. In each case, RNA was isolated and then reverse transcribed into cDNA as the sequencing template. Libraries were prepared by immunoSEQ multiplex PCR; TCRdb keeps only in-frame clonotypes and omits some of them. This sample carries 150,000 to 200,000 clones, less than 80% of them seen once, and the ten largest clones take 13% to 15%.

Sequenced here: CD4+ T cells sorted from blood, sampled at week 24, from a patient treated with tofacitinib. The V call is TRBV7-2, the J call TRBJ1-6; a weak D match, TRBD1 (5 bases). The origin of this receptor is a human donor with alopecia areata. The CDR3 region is CASSLAPAQAGGYSPLHF. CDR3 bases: TGTGCCAGCAGCTTAGCCCCCGCACAGGCCGGTGGTTATTCACCCCTCCACTTT.